The 4 T cell receptor beta chains below all came from one sample that was sequenced in a study of T cell responses to AZD1222 COVID-19 vaccine listed by TCRdb under 2021. Library generation was performed with the immunoSEQ multiplex PCR assay. The clones in this table, taken by TCRdb from immuneACCESS, are in-frame only. Not every clone is retained; where verified, under half of the shortfall comes from an unresolved V gene, and the cause of the rest is unknown. Across this sample there are 86,000 or so clones, with 86% seen only once. The top ten constitute around 5.4% of the sample. The sample's time point label is to be understood as: about 28 days (+/-7) after the second vaccine dose. Material: peripheral blood, obtained 28 days after the second AZD1222 dose. Receptors were obtained from an adult who received the AZD1222 COVID-19 vaccine.

This clone was seen only a few times. The chain joins TRBV11-2 to TRBJ1-5; possibly TRBD1 for D (6 bases). CDR3 length equals 17 residues. V was shortened by 1 base and J by 4 bases, with 17 bases between the two germline ends. Germline loops: CDR1 SGHAT, CDR2 FQNNGV. The CDR3 here is CASSLARATGSNQPQHF. CDR3 in DNA: TGTGCCAGCAGCTTAGCTAGGGCCACAGGGAGTAATCAGCCCCAGCATTTT.

The chain has TRBV28 and TRBJ2-1; D is ambiguous. Trimming stripped 3 bases from V and 4 bases from J, with 1 base between. The CDR3 extends over 11 amino acids. CDR1 is MDHEN, CDR2 SYDVKM, per germline. CDR3 DNA sequence: TGTGCCAGCAGTTTTTACAATGAGCAGTTCTTC. Its protein product is CASSFYNEQFF.

Here the CDR3 reads CASSRGLGGETQYF. For the CDR3, the DNA is TGTGCCAGCAGCAGGGGCCTCGGCGGGGAGACCCAGTACTTC. The chain is built from TRBV5-6 and TRBJ2-5, with D perhaps assigned TRBD1 or TRBD2 (5 bases each). Trimming stripped 4 bases from V and 5 bases from J, with 15 bases between. Germline V gene data show CDR1 as SGHDT and CDR2 as YYEEEE. CDR3 length equals 14 residues.

The chain has TRBV15 and TRBJ2-5; D is possibly TRBD2 (5 bases). The CDR3 consists of 15 residues. From germline, CDR1 is LNHNV and CDR2 YYDKDF (reference sequence). Trimming pared 0 bases from V and 0 bases from J, leaving 8 bases between. The CDR3 reads CATSRDRGYQETQYF. As DNA, the CDR3 is TGTGCCACCAGCAGAGATCGCGGGTACCAAGAGACCCAGTACTTC. The variable domain in full, with the rest retrieved from reference TRBV15 and TRBJ2-5, is DAMVIQNPRYQVTQFGKPVTLSCSQTLNHNVMYWYQQKSSQAPKLLFHYYDKDFNNEADTPDNFQSRRPNTSFCFLDIRSPGLGDTAMYLCATSRDRGYQETQYFGPGTRLLVL.